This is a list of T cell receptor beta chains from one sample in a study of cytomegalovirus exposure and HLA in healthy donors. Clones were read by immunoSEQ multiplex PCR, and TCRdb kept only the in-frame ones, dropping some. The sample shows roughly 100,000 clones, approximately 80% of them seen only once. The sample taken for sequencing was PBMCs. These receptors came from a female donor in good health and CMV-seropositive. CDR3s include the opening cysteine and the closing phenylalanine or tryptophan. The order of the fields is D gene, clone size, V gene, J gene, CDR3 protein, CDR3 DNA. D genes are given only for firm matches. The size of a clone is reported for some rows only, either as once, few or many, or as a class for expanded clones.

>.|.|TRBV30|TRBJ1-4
CVWSAAGLNEKLFF
TGTGTCTGGAGTGCCGCGGGACTGAATGAAAAACTGTTTTTT
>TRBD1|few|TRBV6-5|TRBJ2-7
CASSRRDRGYEQYF
TGTGCCAGCAGCCGCAGGGACAGGGGCTACGAGCAGTACTTC
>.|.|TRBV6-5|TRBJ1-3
CASSLQVSGNTIYF
TGTGCCAGCAGCCTACAGGTCTCTGGAAACACCATATATTTT
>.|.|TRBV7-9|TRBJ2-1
CASSQYEQFF
TGTGCCAGCAGTCAATATGAGCAGTTCTTC
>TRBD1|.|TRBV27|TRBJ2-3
CASRRTGGLSTDTQYF
TGTGCCAGCAGACGAACAGGGGGCCTAAGCACAGATACGCAGTATTTT
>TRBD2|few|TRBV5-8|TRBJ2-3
CASSLANTASGRDTQYF
TGTGCCAGCAGCTTGGCCAATACGGCTAGCGGGAGGGATACGCAGTATTTT
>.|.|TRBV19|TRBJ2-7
CASSISGATPSEEQYF
TGTGCCAGTAGTATATCGGGAGCCACACCCTCCGAAGAGCAGTACTTC
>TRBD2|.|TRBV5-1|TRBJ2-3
CASSLLAAGTDTQYF
TGCGCCAGCAGCCTCCTAGCGGCGGGCACAGATACGCAGTATTTT
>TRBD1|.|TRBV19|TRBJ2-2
CASSKTGVNTGELFF
TGTGCCAGTAGTAAGACAGGGGTGAACACCGGGGAGCTGTTTTTT
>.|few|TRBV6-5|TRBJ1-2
CASKDSLYGYTF
TGTGCCAGCAAGGACAGCCTCTATGGCTACACCTTC
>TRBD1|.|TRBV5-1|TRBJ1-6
CASKPGTGISYNSPLHF
TGCGCCAGCAAGCCAGGGACAGGGATATCCTATAATTCACCCCTCCACTTT
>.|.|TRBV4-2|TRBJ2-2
CASSQGEFRKFTGELFF
TGTGCCAGCAGCCAAGGAGAATTCCGCAAATTCACCGGGGAGCTGTTTTTT
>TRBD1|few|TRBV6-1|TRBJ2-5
CASSVGQGARETQYF
TGTGCCAGCAGTGTTGGACAGGGGGCGCGGGAGACCCAGTACTTC
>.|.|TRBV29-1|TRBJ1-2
CSVDLQGIRGRGGYTF
TGCAGCGTTGATCTCCAAGGGATCAGGGGACGAGGGGGCTACACCTTC
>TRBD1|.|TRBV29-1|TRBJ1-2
CSVVVGTGGLYGYTF
TGCAGCGTTGTTGTCGGGACAGGGGGACTCTATGGCTACACCTTC
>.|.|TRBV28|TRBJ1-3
CASRQGGGNTIYF
TGTGCCAGCAGGCAGGGTGGTGGAAACACCATATATTTT
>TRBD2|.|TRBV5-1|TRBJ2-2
CASSLGPSGRSGELFF
TGCGCCAGCAGCTTGGGTCCTAGCGGGAGGTCAGGGGAGCTGTTTTTT
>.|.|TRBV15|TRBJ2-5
CATSGSARETQYF
TGTGCCACCAGCGGGTCGGCGCGGGAGACCCAGTACTTC
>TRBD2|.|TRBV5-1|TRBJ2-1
CASSLGPLAGGYNEQFF
TGCGCCAGCAGCTTGGGACCATTAGCGGGAGGCTACAATGAGCAGTTCTTC
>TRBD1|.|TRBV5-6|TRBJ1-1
CASSWYRTGMNTEAFF
TGTGCCAGCAGCTGGTACCGGACAGGTATGAACACTGAAGCTTTCTTT
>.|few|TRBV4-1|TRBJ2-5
CASSPLGLLQETQYF
TGCGCCAGCAGCCCACTCGGTCTACTACAAGAGACCCAGTACTTC
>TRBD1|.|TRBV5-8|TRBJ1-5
CASSPHRTGGSNQPQHF
TGTGCCAGCAGCCCACACAGGACAGGCGGCAGCAATCAGCCCCAGCATTTT
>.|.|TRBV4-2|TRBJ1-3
CASSQDSGRASGNTIYF
TGTGCCAGCAGCCAAGATTCTGGCAGGGCCTCTGGAAACACCATATATTTT
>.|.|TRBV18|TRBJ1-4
CASSPRGGGNEKLFF
TGTGCCAGCTCACCCCGCGGGGGGGGTAATGAAAAACTGTTTTTT
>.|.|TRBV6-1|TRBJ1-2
CASSESVSYSGGYTF
TGTGCCAGCAGTGAATCTGTCAGTTACTCGGGGGGCTACACCTTC
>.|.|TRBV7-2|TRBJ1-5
CASSLGTAYSNQPQHF
TGTGCCAGCAGCTTAGGGACAGCTTATAGCAATCAGCCCCAGCATTTT
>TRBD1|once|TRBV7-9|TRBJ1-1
CASSYPTGGHTEAFF
TGTGCCAGCAGCTACCCGACAGGGGGGCACACTGAAGCTTTCTTT
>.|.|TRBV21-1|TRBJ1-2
CASSKEGTGVRAPGYTF
TGTGCCAGCAGCAAAGAGGGGACAGGGGTCAGAGCTCCTGGCTACACCTTC
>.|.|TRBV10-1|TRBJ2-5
CASSAQLQETQYF
TGCGCCAGCAGTGCACAGCTCCAAGAGACCCAGTACTTC
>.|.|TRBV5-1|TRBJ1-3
CASSLGSLQFSGNTIYF
TGCGCCAGCAGCTTGGGCTCCCTTCAGTTCTCTGGAAACACCATATATTTT
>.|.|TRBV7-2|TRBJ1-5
CASSLQGIMGNQPQHF
TGTGCCAGCAGCTTGCAGGGAATTATGGGCAATCAGCCCCAGCATTTT
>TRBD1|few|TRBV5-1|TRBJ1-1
CASSWPVTGGLGTEAFF
TGCGCCAGCAGCTGGCCCGTTACAGGGGGCCTCGGGACTGAAGCTTTCTTT
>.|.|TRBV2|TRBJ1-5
CASRTEFSNQPQHF
TGTGCCAGCAGGACAGAATTTAGCAATCAGCCCCAGCATTTT
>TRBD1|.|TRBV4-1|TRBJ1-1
CASSQDTKRTGNTEAFF
TGCGCCAGCAGCCAAGACACTAAACGGACAGGCAACACTGAAGCTTTCTTT
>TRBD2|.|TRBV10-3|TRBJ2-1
CAIGLAGDEQFF
TGTGCCATCGGACTAGCGGGAGATGAGCAGTTCTTC
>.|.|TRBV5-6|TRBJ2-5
CASSLGGTQYF
TGTGCCAGCAGCTTAGGGGGGACCCAGTACTTC
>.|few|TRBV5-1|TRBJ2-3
CASSTGTIPSTDTQYF
TGCGCCAGCAGCACCGGGACAATACCTAGCACAGATACGCAGTATTTT
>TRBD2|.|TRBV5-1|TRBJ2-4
CASSLMGTSGSDIQYF
TGCGCCAGCAGCTTGATGGGGACTAGCGGGAGTGACATTCAGTACTTC
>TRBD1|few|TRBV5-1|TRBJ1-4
CASSGGEGAFTNEKLFF
TGCGCCAGCAGCGGGGGCGAGGGGGCTTTCACTAATGAAAAACTGTTTTTT
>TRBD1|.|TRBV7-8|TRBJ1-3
CASSLAQTGVGNTIYF
TGTGCCAGCAGCTTAGCACAAACAGGGGTAGGAAACACCATATATTTT
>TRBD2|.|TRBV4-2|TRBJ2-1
CASSQDERAGGNNEQFF
TGTGCCAGCAGCCAAGATGAACGAGCGGGAGGGAACAATGAGCAGTTCTTC
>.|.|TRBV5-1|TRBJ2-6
CASSADSSGANVLTF
TGCGCCAGCAGCGCGGACAGCTCTGGGGCCAACGTCCTGACTTTC
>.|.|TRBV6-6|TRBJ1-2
CASSYPAEESYGYTF
TGTGCCAGCAGTTACCCGGCGGAGGAGTCCTATGGCTACACCTTC
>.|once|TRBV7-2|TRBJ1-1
CASSLNRLETEAFF
TGTGCCAGCAGCTTAAACAGGTTAGAAACTGAAGCTTTCTTT
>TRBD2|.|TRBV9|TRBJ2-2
CASSVVAGANTGELFF
TGTGCCAGCAGCGTAGTTGCGGGAGCGAACACCGGGGAGCTGTTTTTT
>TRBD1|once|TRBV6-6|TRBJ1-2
CASSYGQGANYGYTF
TGTGCCAGCAGTTACGGACAGGGGGCGAACTATGGCTACACCTTC
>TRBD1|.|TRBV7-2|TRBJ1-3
CASSLVGGRGFAGNTIYF
TGTGCCAGCAGCTTAGTGGGGGGCAGGGGGTTTGCTGGAAACACCATATATTTT
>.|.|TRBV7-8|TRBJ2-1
CASSLGVSAGGSSYNEQFF
TGTGCCAGCAGCTTAGGTGTCAGCGCAGGGGGGAGCTCCTACAATGAGCAGTTCTTC
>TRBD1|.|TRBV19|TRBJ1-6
CASDRGSSYNSPLHF
TGTGCCAGCGACAGGGGTTCCTCCTATAATTCACCCCTCCACTTT
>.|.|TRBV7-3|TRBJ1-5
CASSYFRDSAFQNRDQPQHF
TGTGCCAGCAGCTATTTCCGGGACTCGGCATTTCAAAACCGGGATCAGCCCCAGCATTTT
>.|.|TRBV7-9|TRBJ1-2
CASSFSPGAKPGYTF
TGTGCCAGCAGCTTTTCGCCGGGAGCGAAGCCTGGCTACACCTTC
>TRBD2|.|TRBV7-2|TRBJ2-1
CASSSRGTSSRGSYNEQFF
TGTGCCAGCAGCTCAAGGGGGACTAGCTCACGAGGCTCCTACAATGAGCAGTTCTTC
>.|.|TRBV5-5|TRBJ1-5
CASSRENQPQHF
TGTGCCAGCAGCCGCGAGAATCAGCCCCAGCATTTT
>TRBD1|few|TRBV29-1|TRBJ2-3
CSVQRTGAAIGTDTQYF
TGCAGCGTTCAAAGGACAGGGGCCGCAATTGGCACAGATACGCAGTATTTT
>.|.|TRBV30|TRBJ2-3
CAWSFGRAADTQYF
TGTGCCTGGAGTTTTGGCAGGGCGGCAGATACGCAGTATTTT
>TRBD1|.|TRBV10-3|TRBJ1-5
CAISEKGQINQPQHF
TGTGCCATCAGTGAAAAGGGACAGATCAATCAGCCCCAGCATTTT
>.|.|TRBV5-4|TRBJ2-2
CASSFRSVGELFF
TGTGCCAGCAGCTTCAGAAGCGTCGGGGAGCTGTTTTTT